This T cell receptor beta chain emerged from a study of T cell changes during pregnancy in multiple sclerosis (dated by TCRdb to 2018 to 2020). As for the study more broadly: Changes in the T cell repertoire over the course of pregnancy were examined in this study in women with multiple sclerosis.

On this clone itself: Which antigen it targets is not known. No much larger clone is present one base from it, and per-base qualities are unavailable.

From the cysteine through the phenylalanine, the CDR3 covers 17 amino acids. This entry keeps only the CDR3 DNA: 51 bases, framed from base 1. The trim is 0 bases for V and 0 bases for J, with a gap of 12 bases between the germline ends. CDR1 and CDR2 (MRHNA, SNTAGT) derive from the germline V gene. The method behind the library was the immunoSEQ multiplex PCR assay. Entries here come from immuneACCESS through TCRdb and include only in-frame sequences with V and J called. Some clones fail to appear in such tables; in the studies checked, an unresolved V gene covers under half of the shortfall, and the cause of the remainder is unknown. The sample includes some 10,000 clones, with more than 80% observed a single time. Of the sample, over 15% is held by the ten largest clones.

The TCR comes from a female donor in good health, enrolled as a control in a pregnancy study. This sample comprised CD8+ T cells from peripheral blood mononuclear cells, obtained in the third trimester of pregnancy. Rearrangement joined TRBV6-4 to TRBJ1-5; tentative D gene TRBD1, with 6 bases matching. The DNA sequence is given as TGTGCCAGCAGTGACTCGAGCGGACAGTATAGCAATCAGCCCCAGCATTTT. Its coded protein is CASSDSSGQYSNQPQHF.